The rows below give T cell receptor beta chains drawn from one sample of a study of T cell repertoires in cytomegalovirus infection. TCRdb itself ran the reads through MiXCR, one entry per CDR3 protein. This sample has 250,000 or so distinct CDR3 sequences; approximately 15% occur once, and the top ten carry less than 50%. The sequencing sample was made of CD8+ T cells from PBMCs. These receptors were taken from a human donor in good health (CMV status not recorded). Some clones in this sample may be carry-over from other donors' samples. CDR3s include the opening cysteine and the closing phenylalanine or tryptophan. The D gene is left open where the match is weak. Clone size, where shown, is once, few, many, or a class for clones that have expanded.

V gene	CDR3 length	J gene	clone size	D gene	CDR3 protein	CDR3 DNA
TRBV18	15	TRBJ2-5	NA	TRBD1	CASSPRQGTQETQYF	TGTGCCAGCTCACCGAGACAGGGGACACAAGAGACCCAGTACTTC
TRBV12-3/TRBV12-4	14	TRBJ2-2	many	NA	CASRALLNTGELFF	TGTGCCAGTAGGGCACTTCTGAACACCGGGGAGCTGTTTTTT
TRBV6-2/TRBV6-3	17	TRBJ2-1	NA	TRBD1	CASSRGIRDRVYNEQFF	TGTGCCAGCAGCCGGGGAATCCGGGACAGGGTATACAATGAGCAGTTCTTC
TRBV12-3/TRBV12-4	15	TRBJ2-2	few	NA	CASTTDGGNTGELFF	TGTGCCAGCACCACGGACGGGGGGAACACCGGGGAGCTGTTTTTT
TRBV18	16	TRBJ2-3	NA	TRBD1	CASSPRGGLATDTQYF	TGTGCCAGCTCACCAAGAGGGGGCTTGGCAACAGATACGCAGTATTTT
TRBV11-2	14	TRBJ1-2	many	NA	CASSLGRGNYGYTF	TGTGCCAGCAGCCTCGGCCGGGGGAACTATGGCTACACCTTC
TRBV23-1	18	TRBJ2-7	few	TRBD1	CASSQLGDRYPPSHEQYF	TGCGCCAGCAGTCAATTGGGGGACAGATATCCCCCCTCCCACGAGCAGTACTTC
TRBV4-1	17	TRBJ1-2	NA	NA	CAGSQAEGDITNYGYTF	TGCGCCGGCAGCCAAGCGGAAGGGGACATTACTAACTATGGCTACACCTTC
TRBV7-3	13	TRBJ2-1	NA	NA	CASSSTEYNEQFF	TGTGCCAGCAGCTCCACAGAATACAATGAGCAGTTCTTC
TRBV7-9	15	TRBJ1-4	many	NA	CASSRTGTGNEKLFF	TGTGCCAGCAGCCGCACCGGGACTGGGAATGAAAAACTGTTTTTT
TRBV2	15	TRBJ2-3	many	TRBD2	CASSASGASTDTQYF	TGTGCCAGCAGTGCTAGCGGGGCTAGCACAGATACGCAGTATTTT
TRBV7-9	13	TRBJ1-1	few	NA	CASSLSTGPEAFF	TGTGCCAGCAGCTTATCCACAGGGCCCGAAGCTTTCTTT
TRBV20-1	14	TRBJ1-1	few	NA	CSARVLGMNTEAFF	TGCAGTGCTAGAGTGTTGGGGATGAACACTGAAGCTTTCTTT
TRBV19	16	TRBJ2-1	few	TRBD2	CASSPEGLAGVYEQFF	TGTGCCAGTAGTCCCGAGGGACTAGCGGGGGTATATGAGCAGTTCTTC
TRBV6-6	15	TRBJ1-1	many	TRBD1	CASSANRGGNTEAFF	TGTGCCAGCAGTGCCAACAGGGGCGGGAACACTGAAGCTTTCTTT
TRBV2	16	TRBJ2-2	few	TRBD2	CASRDLAGANTGELFF	TGTGCCAGCAGGGATCTAGCGGGCGCGAACACCGGGGAGCTGTTTTTT
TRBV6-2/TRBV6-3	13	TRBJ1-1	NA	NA	CASSTIGNTEAFF	TGTGCCAGCAGTACCATCGGGAACACTGAAGCTTTCTTT
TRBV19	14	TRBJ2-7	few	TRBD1	CASSEGALRTEQYF	TGTGCCAGTAGTGAGGGGGCCCTACGGACCGAGCAGTACTTC
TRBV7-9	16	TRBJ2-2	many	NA	CASSFLLTGDTGELFF	TGTGCCAGCAGCTTCCTTTTGACCGGGGACACCGGGGAGCTGTTTTTT
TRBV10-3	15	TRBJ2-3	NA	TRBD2	CAIRLLAGGTDTQYF	TGTGCCATCAGGCTTCTAGCGGGGGGGACAGATACGCAGTATTTT
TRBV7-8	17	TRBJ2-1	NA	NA	CASTVERIRLWESEQFF	TGTGCCAGCACCGTGGAACGAATACGTTTATGGGAGAGTGAGCAGTTCTTC
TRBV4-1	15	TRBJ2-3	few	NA	CASSQDGGGTDTQYF	TGCGCCAGCAGCCAAGATGGAGGGGGCACAGATACGCAGTATTTT
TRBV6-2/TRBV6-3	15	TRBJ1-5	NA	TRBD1	CASSYRGDRLQPQHF	TGTGCCAGCAGTTACCGTGGGGACAGATTGCAGCCCCAGCATTTT
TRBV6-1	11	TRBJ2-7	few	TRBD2	CATRRGDEQYF	TGTGCCACCCGGCGGGGGGACGAGCAGTACTTC
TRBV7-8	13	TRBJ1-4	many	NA	CASSLGTNEKLFF	TGTGCCAGCAGCTTGGGGACTAATGAAAAACTGTTTTTT
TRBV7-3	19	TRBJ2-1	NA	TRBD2	CASSLFGGGGASSYNEQFF	TGTGCCAGCAGCTTATTTGGTGGCGGGGGGGCCAGTTCCTACAATGAGCAGTTCTTC
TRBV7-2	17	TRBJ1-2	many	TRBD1	CASSLAPRDSLNYGYTF	TGTGCCAGCAGCTTAGCACCCCGGGACAGCCTTAACTATGGCTACACCTTC
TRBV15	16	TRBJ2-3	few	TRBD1	CATNPGQAISTDTQYF	TGTGCCACCAACCCGGGACAGGCGATTAGCACAGATACGCAGTATTTT
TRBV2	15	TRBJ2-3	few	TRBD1	CASSYRGRGADTQYF	TGTGCCAGCAGTTACAGGGGGCGTGGGGCAGATACGCAGTATTTT
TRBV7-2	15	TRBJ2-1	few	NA	CASSFLRGSYNEQFF	TGTGCCAGCAGCTTTTTGAGGGGCTCCTACAATGAGCAGTTCTTC
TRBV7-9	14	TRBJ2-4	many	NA	CASSSTKDLNIQYF	TGTGCCAGCAGCTCTACCAAGGACCTAAACATTCAGTACTTC
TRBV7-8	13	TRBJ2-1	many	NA	CASSPRLDNEQFF	TGTGCCAGCAGCCCTCGTTTGGACAATGAGCAGTTCTTC
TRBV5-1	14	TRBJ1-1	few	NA	CASSLVTGWPEAFF	TGCGCCAGCAGCTTGGTTACAGGGTGGCCTGAAGCTTTCTTT
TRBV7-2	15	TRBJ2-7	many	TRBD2	CASSLSGGSLYEQYF	TGTGCCAGCAGCTTAAGCGGGGGGAGCCTCTACGAGCAGTACTTC
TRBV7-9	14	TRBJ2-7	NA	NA	CASSLVSTGHEQYF	TGTGCCAGCAGCTTAGTCAGCACAGGTCACGAGCAGTACTTC
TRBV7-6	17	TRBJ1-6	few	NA	CASSPGHLGRSNSPLHF	TGTGCCAGCAGCCCCGGACATTTAGGAAGAAGTAATTCACCCCTCCACTTT
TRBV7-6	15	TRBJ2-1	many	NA	CASSLGRGAGNEQFF	TGTGCCAGCAGCTTAGGTCGGGGGGCGGGGAATGAGCAGTTCTTC
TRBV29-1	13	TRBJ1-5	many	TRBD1	CSVQGQGNQPQHF	TGCAGCGTTCAAGGACAGGGAAATCAGCCCCAGCATTTT
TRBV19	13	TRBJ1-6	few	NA	CASSTGWNSPLHF	TGTGCCAGTAGTACCGGTTGGAATTCACCCCTCCACTTT
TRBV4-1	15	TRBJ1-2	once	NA	CASSQGVGIYQGYTF	TGCGCCAGCAGCCAAGGCGTGGGGATATATCAAGGCTACACCTTC
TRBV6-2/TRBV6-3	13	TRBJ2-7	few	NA	CASSYRNSYEQYF	TGTGCCAGCAGTTACCGGAATTCCTACGAGCAGTACTTC
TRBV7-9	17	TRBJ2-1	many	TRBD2	CASSHLAGRLEVDEQFF	TGTGCCAGCAGTCACCTAGCGGGGAGACTCGAAGTCGATGAGCAGTTCTTC
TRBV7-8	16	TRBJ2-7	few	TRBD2	CASSTQVWGTNYEQYF	TGTGCCAGCAGCACCCAAGTATGGGGGACTAACTACGAGCAGTACTTC
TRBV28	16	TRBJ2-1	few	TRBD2	CASSLLAGGLLREQFF	TGTGCCAGCAGTTTACTAGCGGGGGGGTTATTGAGAGAGCAGTTCTTC
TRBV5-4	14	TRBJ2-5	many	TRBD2	CASSTPSGGETQYF	TGTGCCAGCAGCACCCCCAGCGGGGGAGAGACCCAGTACTTC
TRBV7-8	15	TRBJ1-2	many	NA	CASSLAGAGNYGYTF	TGTGCCAGCAGCTTAGCTGGGGCGGGGAACTATGGCTACACCTTC
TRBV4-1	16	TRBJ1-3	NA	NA	CASSQGAGRNGNTIYF	TGCGCCAGCAGCCAAGGGGCAGGGAGAAATGGAAACACCATATATTTT
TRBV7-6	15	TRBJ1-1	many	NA	CASSSLIGSNTEAFF	TGTGCCAGCAGCTCGCTTATCGGATCGAATACTGAAGCTTTCTTT
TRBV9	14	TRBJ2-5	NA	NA	CASRRGQQEETQYF	TGTGCCAGCAGGCGGGGACAACAAGAAGAGACCCAGTACTTC
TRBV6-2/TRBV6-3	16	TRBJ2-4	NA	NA	CASSYSWGLTKNIQYF	TGTGCCAGCAGTTACTCGTGGGGTTTGACCAAAAACATTCAGTACTTC
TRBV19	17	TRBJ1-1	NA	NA	CASSIERSYVTGIEAFF	TGTGCCAGTAGTATAGAACGATCTTACGTTACGGGGATTGAAGCTTTCTTT
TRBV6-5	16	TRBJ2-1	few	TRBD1	CASSYVILGGVDEQFF	TGTGCCAGCAGTTACGTTATACTAGGGGGCGTCGATGAGCAGTTCTTC
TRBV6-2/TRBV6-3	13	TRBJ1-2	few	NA	CASSAGDYYGYTF	TGTGCCAGCAGCGCAGGGGACTACTATGGCTACACCTTC
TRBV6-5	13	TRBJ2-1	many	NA	CASSYPEGLEQFF	TGTGCCAGCAGTTACCCCGAAGGACTGGAGCAGTTCTTC
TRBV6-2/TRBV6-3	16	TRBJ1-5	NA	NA	CASSSRGAVENQPQHF	TGTGCCAGCAGTTCGCGAGGGGCAGTGGAAAATCAGCCCCAGCATTTT
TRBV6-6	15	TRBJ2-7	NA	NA	CASTLSFVAGYEQYF	TGTGCCAGCACTCTGAGCTTTGTAGCCGGATACGAGCAGTACTTC
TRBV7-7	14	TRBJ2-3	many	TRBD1	CASSPQGATDTQYF	TGTGCTAGCAGCCCGCAGGGGGCCACAGATACGCAGTATTTT
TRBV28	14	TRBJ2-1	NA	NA	CASSLEQYNYEQFF	TGTGCCAGCAGTTTAGAACAATATAACTATGAGCAGTTCTTC
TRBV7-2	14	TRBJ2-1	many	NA	CASSFGSTYNEQFF	TGTGCCAGCAGCTTTGGCTCCACCTACAATGAGCAGTTCTTC
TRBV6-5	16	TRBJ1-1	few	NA	CASSRDLTRRDTEAFF	TGTGCCAGCAGTCGGGACCTTACCCGGCGAGACACTGAAGCTTTCTTT